Detailed here is one T cell receptor beta chain. The V gene lost 8 bases and the J gene lost 5 bases, with 12 bases spanning the gap. This CDR3 has 12 residues. Data came from immunoSEQ multiplex PCR; TCRdb stores just in-frame clones and leaves some out. This table holds approximately 45,000 clones, approximately 89% found once. The data stem from a study of control samples from healthy donors and cancer patients. Sequencing was carried out using PBMCs. The receptor's source is a woman aged 35 to 49 with head and neck cancer. This sequence joins TRBV12-3 or TRBV12-4 and TRBJ2-5, with TRBD2 as a possible D gene (6 bases). The DNA of the CDR3 is TGTGCCAGCCGGTACCGGGGGGAGACCCAGTACTTC. Amino acid sequence: CASRYRGETQYF.